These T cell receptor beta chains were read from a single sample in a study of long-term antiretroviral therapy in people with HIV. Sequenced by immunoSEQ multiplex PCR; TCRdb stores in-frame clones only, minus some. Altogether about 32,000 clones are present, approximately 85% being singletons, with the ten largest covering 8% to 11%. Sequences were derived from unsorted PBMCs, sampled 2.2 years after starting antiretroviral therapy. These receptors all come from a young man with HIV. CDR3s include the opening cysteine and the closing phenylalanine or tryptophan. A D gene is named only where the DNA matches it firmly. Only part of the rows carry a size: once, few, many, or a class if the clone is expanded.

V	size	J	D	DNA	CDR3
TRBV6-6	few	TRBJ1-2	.	TGTGCCAGCACAGGAAATCCCTACGATGGCTACACCTTC	CASTGNPYDGYTF
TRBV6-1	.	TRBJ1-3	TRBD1	TGTGCCAGCAGTGGATACGGACAGGGGCTTTCAGGAAACACCATATATTTT	CASSGYGQGLSGNTIYF
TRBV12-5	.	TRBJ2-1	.	TGTGCTAGTACTGAGGGGTTCGGTGAGCAGTTCTTC	CASTEGFGEQFF
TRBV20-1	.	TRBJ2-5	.	TGCAGTGCTAGATACCTAGCAGTGGAGTACTTC	CSARYLAVEYF
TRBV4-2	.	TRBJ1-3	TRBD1	TGTGCCAGCAGCCAATTAGACAGGGTGTGGGACACCATATATTTT	CASSQLDRVWDTIYF
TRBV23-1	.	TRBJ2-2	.	TGCGCCAGCACCTCGGTTGGGTCAGTGGTTACCGGGGAGCTGTTTTTT	CASTSVGSVVTGELFF
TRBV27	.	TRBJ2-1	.	TGTGCCAGCAGTTTAAGCAGAAGACAAAAGGGATACAATGAGCAGTTCTTC	CASSLSRRQKGYNEQFF
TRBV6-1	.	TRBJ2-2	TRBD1	TGTGCCAGCAGTGAAGCGACTGGACAGGGGAGACCCGGGGAGCTGTTTTTT	CASSEATGQGRPGELFF
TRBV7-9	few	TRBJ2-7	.	TGTGCCAGCAGCCCCCTGGCTGAGTACGAGCAGTACTTC	CASSPLAEYEQYF
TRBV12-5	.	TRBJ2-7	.	TGTGCTAGTGGTCCAAACTACGAGCAGTACTTC	CASGPNYEQYF
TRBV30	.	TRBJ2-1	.	TGTGCCTGGAGTAGGGACTTATACAATGAGCAGTTCTTC	CAWSRDLYNEQFF
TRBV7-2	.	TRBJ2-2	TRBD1	TGTGCCAGCAGCCCCGGTGGACAGGGGGCCACCGGGGAGCTGTTTTTT	CASSPGGQGATGELFF
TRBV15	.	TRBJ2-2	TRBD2	TGTGCCACCAGCAGAGGAGGCAGCGGGAGAACTACCGGGGAGCTGTTTTTT	CATSRGGSGRTTGELFF
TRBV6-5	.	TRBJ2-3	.	TGTGCCAGCAGCTATAGCGGTACTAGCACAGATACGCAGTATTTT	CASSYSGTSTDTQYF
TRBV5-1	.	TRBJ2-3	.	TGCGCCAGCAGCTCTGAGCGGGGCACAGATACGCAGTATTTT	CASSSERGTDTQYF
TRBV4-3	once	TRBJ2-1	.	TGCGCCAGCAGCCCGACTAGTTCCTCCTACAATGAGCAGTTCTTC	CASSPTSSSYNEQFF
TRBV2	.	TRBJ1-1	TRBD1	TGTGCCAGCAGGGCCGAGGGACAGCCGAACACTGAAGCTTTCTTT	CASRAEGQPNTEAFF
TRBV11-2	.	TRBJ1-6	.	TGTGCCAGCAGCTTAGTAGGGGGAAGGGGTAATTCACCCCTCCACTTT	CASSLVGGRGNSPLHF
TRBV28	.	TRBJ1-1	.	TGTGCCAGCAGTCGGTCCGGTAAATTGAACACTGAAGCTTTCTTT	CASSRSGKLNTEAFF
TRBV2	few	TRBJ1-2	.	TGTGCCAGCAGTGTAGTACAGATAAACTATGGCTACACCTTC	CASSVVQINYGYTF
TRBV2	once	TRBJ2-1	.	TGTGCCAGCGCCGCCCACGGGGCCATTAGGGATGAGCAGTTCTTC	CASAAHGAIRDEQFF
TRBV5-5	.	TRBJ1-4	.	TGTGCCAGCAGCTTGTGGGGGCGTGGAACTAATGAAAAACTGTTTTTT	CASSLWGRGTNEKLFF
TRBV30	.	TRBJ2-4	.	TGTGCCTGGAGTGTATCAGGGCGGACTCCCCAGTACTTC	CAWSVSGRTPQYF
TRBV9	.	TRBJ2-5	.	TGTGCCAGCAGCCCACCATCTATTGGCGCGGAGACCCAGTACTTC	CASSPPSIGAETQYF
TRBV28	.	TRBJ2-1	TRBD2	TGTGCCAGCAGTCCCCGGACTAGCAGACCTTCCTACAATGAGCAGTTCTTC	CASSPRTSRPSYNEQFF
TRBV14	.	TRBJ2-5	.	TGTGCCAGCAGCCCCAACGGAGCGACCCAGTACTTC	CASSPNGATQYF
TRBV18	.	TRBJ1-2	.	TGTGCCAGCTCACCCAGACCTCCGGGACCGGCATATGGCTACACCTTC	CASSPRPPGPAYGYTF
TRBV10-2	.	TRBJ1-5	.	TGCGCCAGCAGTGCGGGGATGAATCAGCCCCAGCATTTT	CASSAGMNQPQHF
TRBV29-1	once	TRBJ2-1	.	TGCAGCGTCCTGGGGGAGTCGGACTACAATGAGCAGTTCTTC	CSVLGESDYNEQFF
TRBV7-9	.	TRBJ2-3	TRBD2	TGTGCCAGCAGCTTAGCGGCGGGGGGGCCCACAGATACGCAGTATTTT	CASSLAAGGPTDTQYF
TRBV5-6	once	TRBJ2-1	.	TGTGCCAGCAGCTTGGGGCGGAGGTCCTACAATGAGCAGTTCTTC	CASSLGRRSYNEQFF
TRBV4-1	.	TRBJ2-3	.	TGCGCCAGCAGCCAAGGTTGGGCGGCCAGAGATACGCAGTATTTT	CASSQGWAARDTQYF
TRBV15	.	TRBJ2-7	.	TGTGCCACCAGCAGAGATATGGGGAAACCACCTCTCGAGCAGTACTTC	CATSRDMGKPPLEQYF
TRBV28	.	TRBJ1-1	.	TGTGCCAGCAGCGCTGACAAGGGCAAGAACACTGAAGCTTTCTTT	CASSADKGKNTEAFF
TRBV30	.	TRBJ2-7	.	TGTGCCTGGAGCAGGGTCAGGTACGAGCAGTACTTC	CAWSRVRYEQYF
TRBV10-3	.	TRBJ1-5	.	TGTGCCATCAGTGAAGGGGACCTCAACAATCAGCCCCAGCATTTT	CAISEGDLNNQPQHF
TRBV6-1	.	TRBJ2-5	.	TGTGCCAGCGGGGACTCTCAAGAGACCCAGTACTTC	CASGDSQETQYF
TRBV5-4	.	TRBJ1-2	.	TGTGCCAGCAGCTTGGAAACCAACTATGGCTACACCTTC	CASSLETNYGYTF
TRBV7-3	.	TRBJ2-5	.	TGTGCCAGCAGCTTATTGCTCCAGGGGAGGGGAGAGACCCAGTACTTC	CASSLLLQGRGETQYF
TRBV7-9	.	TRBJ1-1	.	TGTGCCAGCAGCTTAGCGCCCTGGCAGGGTGGAATGAACACTGAAGCTTTCTTT	CASSLAPWQGGMNTEAFF
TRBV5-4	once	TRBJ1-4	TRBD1	TGTGCCAGCAGCTTACCTCCATCCGGGACAGGGAGTGAAAAACTGTTTTTT	CASSLPPSGTGSEKLFF
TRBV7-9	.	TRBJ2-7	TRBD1	TGTGCCAGCAGCCCGGCAGGGGGCAACGAGCAGTACTTC	CASSPAGGNEQYF
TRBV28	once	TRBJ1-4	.	TGTGCCAGCAGAAACCCGGGGGGGGCGTCTAATGAAAAACTGTTTTTT	CASRNPGGASNEKLFF
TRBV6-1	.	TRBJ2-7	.	TGTGCCAGCAGTGAAGCGGCGCTTGTATACTACGAGCAGTACTTC	CASSEAALVYYEQYF
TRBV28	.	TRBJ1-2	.	TGTGCCAGCAGTTCTCTTACAAGTCCGGCTGGCTACACCTTC	CASSSLTSPAGYTF
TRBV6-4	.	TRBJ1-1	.	TGTGCCAGCAGGGATACTTCCATGAACACTGAAGCTTTCTTT	CASRDTSMNTEAFF
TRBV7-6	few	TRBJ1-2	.	TGTGCCAGCAGCTCATCATTCGACAGGAGGGGAGGCTATGGCTACACCTTC	CASSSSFDRRGGYGYTF
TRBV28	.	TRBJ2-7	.	TGTGCCAGCAGAGGGGGACTATCGAATTCCTACGAGCAGTACTTC	CASRGGLSNSYEQYF
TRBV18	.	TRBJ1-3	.	TGTGCCAGCTCACCACCGGTCAGCTCTGGAAACACCATATATTTT	CASSPPVSSGNTIYF
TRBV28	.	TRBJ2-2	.	TGTGCCAGCAGTCTCATCACCGGGGAGCTGTTTTTT	CASSLITGELFF
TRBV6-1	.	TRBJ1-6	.	TGTGCCAGCAGTTTAGGGAGCTCCTATAATTCACCCCTCCACTTT	CASSLGSSYNSPLHF
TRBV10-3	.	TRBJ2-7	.	TGTGCCATCAGTGAGTCCGAAGGTGGGGACGAGCAGTACTTC	CAISESEGGDEQYF
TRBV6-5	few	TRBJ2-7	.	TGTGCCAGCAGTTCTTCTTATGGGGCCTACGAGCAGTACTTC	CASSSSYGAYEQYF
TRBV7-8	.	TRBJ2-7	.	TGTGCCAGCAGCTTGTTCGTGGCCGGGTCCGAGCAGTACTTC	CASSLFVAGSEQYF
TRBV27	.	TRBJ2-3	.	TGTGCCAGCAGTTCAATAGAGCCCTATACGCAGTATTTT	CASSSIEPYTQYF